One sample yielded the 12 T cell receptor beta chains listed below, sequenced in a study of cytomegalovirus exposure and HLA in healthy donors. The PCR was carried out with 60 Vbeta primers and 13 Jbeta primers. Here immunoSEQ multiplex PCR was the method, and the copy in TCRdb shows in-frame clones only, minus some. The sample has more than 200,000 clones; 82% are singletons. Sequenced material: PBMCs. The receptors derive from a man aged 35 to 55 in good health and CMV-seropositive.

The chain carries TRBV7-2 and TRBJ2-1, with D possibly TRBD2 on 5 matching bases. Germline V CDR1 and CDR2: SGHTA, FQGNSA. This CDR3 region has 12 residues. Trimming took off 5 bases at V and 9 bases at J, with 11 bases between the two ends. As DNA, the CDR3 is TGTGCCAGCAGCCACCCGGGGATTGAGCAGTTCTTC. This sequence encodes CASSHPGIEQFF.

As DNA, the CDR3 is TGCGCCAGCAGCTCGACTAGCGGGAGGGTAGAGACCCAGTACTTC. Protein product: CASSSTSGRVETQYF. This rearrangement joins TRBV5-1 to TRBJ2-5; TRBD2 matches at 14 bases. With V trimmed by 3 bases and J by 4 bases, 2 bases remained unmatched. There are 15 residues in the CDR3. Germline V gene data show CDR1 as SGHRS and CDR2 as YFSETQ.

CDR3 nucleotide sequence: TGTGCCAGCAGCGAGGGATTGACAGGGGACGAGCAGTACGTC. Residues: CASSEGLTGDEQYV. The chain links TRBV2 to TRBJ2-7; TRBD1 matches at 8 bases. Germline values: CDR1 SNHLY, CDR2 FYNNEI. Losses at the gene ends were 6 bases for V and 5 bases for J; bases not matched to a gene: 9. The CDR3 covers 14 residues.

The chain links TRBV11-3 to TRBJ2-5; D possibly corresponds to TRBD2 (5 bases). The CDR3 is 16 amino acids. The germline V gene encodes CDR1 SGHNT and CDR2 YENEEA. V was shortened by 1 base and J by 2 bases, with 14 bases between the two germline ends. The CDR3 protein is CASSLGVEGAQETQYF. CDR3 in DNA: TGTGCCAGCAGCTTAGGGGTCGAGGGCGCGCAAGAGACCCAGTACTTC.

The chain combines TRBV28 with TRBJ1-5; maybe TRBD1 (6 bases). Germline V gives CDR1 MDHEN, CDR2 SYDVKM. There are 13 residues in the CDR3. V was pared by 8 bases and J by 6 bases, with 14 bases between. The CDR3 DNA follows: TGTGCCAGCTCGAGGGGGATGTCTCAGCCCCAGCATTTT. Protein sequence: CASSRGMSQPQHF.

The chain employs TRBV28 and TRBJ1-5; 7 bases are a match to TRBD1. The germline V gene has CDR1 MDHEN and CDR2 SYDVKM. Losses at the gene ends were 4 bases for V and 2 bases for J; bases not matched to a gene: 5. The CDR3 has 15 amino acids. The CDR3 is CASSSGTVGNQPQHF. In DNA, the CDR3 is TGTGCCAGCAGTTCTGGGACAGTAGGCAATCAGCCCCAGCATTTT.

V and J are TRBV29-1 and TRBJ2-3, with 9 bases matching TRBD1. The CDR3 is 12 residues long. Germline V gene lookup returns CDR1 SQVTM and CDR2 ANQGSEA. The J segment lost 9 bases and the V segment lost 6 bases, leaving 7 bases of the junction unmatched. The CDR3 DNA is TGCAGCGTCGACGGACAGGGGACGACGCAGTATTTT. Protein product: CSVDGQGTTQYF.

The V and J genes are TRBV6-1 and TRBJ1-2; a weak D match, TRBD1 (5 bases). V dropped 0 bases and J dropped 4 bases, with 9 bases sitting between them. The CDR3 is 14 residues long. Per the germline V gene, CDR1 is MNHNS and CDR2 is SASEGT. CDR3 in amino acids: CASSEAGGAYGYTF. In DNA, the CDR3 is TGTGCCAGCAGTGAAGCGGGAGGGGCCTATGGCTACACCTTC.

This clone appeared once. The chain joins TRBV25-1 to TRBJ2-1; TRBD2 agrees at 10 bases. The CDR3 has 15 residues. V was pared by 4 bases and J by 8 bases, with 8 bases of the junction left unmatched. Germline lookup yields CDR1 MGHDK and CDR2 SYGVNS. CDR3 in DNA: TGTGCCAGCAGTGGTAAGCGGGAGGGCCTCGATGAGCAGTTCTTC. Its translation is CASSGKREGLDEQFF.

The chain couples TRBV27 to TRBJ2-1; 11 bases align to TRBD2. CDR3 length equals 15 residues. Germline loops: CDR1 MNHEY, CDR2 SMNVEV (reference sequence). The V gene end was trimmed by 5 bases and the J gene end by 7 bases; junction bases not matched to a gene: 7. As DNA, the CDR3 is TGTGCCAGCAGTGCCGGGACTAGCGGACTGAATGAGCAGTTCTTC. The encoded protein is CASSAGTSGLNEQFF.

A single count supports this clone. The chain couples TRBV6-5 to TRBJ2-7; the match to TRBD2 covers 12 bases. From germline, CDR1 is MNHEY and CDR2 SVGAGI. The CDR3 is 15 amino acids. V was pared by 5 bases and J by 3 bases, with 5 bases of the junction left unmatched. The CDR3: CASSTGLAGFYEQYF. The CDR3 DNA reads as TGTGCCAGCAGTACCGGACTAGCGGGATTCTACGAGCAGTACTTC.

The CDR3 DNA is TGTGCCAGCAGTGAATTGTCCGGGGACAGGGGAAGCTATGGCTACACCTTC. Its translation is CASSELSGDRGSYGYTF. This chain joins TRBV2 and TRBJ1-2, with 10 bases fitting TRBD1. This CDR3 is 17 amino acids long. The ends lost 2 bases at V and 4 bases at J; junction bases unmatched: 10. Germline CDR1 SNHLY, CDR2 FYNNEI.